This T cell receptor (beta chain) is from a study of blood T cell repertoires in COVID-19. Study overall: PBMCs, B-cell-depleted T cells, or T cells provided the cDNA or gDNA that made up the material.

V was pared by 4 bases and J by 2 bases, with 6 bases between. CDR1 is LGHDT, CDR2 YNNKEL, per germline (reference sequence). This CDR3 contains 14 residues. In the authors' methods: Amplification with reference gene primers provided the estimates of nucleated cell counts. The assay was immunoSEQ multiplex PCR, and TCRdb's table has in-frame clones only and misses some. That table furnishes V, J and clone size, whereas the DNA furnished D and trimming. The table has more than 15,000 clones, approximately 90% seen once. V gene TRBV3-1 (or the pseudogene TRBV3-2) combines with J gene TRBJ1-6, with no clear D. The specimen sequenced was peripheral blood. This clonotype was obtained from a woman aged 60 to 75 with active COVID-19. The CDR3 spells CASSPPAYNSPLHF. CDR3 bases: TGTGCCAGCAGCCCCCCCGCCTATAATTCACCCCTCCACTTT.